This T cell receptor (beta chain) was found in a study of identical twins. Findings and limits, study-wide: Insertion counts were lower in abundant cord blood beta clonotypes, a trend that memory repertoires did not show.

The V gene lost 2 bases and the J gene lost 2 bases, with 13 bases spanning the gap. Germline V lookup: CDR1 SGHAT, CDR2 FQNNGV. The CDR3 is made up of 16 amino acids. Through template switching, a universal primer site was introduced, and the cDNA contained unique molecular identifiers. TCRdb re-called the 5' RACE reads with MiXCR, one entry per CDR3 protein. Seen here are 1.5 million or so distinct CDR3 sequences, around 33% observed once, and the top ten hold about 0.27%. The table lists this clonotype with many counts. Its target is unknown. The receptor's source is a newborn girl in good health. The sequenced material came from cord blood. This chain uses TRBV11-2 with TRBJ2-4; D possibly uses TRBD1 or TRBD2 (7 bases each). The CDR3 loop is CASSLWEGASKNIQYF. CDR3 DNA: TGTGCCAGCAGCTTATGGGAGGGGGCTTCCAAAAACATTCAGTACTTC.